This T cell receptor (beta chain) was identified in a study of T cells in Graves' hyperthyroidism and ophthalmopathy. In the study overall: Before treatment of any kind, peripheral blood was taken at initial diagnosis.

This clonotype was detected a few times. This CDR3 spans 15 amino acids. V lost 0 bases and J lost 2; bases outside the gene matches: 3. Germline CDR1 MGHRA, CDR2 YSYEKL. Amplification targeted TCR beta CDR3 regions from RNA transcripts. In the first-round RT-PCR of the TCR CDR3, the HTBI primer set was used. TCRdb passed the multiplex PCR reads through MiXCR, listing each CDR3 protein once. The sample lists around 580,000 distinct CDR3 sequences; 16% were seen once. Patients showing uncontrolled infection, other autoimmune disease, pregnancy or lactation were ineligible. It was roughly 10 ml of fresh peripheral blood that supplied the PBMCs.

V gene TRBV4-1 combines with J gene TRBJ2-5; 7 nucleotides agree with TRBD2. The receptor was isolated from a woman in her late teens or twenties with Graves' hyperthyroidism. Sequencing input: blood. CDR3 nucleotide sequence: TGCGCCAGCAGCCAAGAGGCCGGGGGGCAAGAGACCCAGTACTTC. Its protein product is CASSQEAGGQETQYF.